This T cell receptor beta chain was recorded in a study of cytomegalovirus exposure and HLA in healthy donors. In the study overall: Earlier sequencing of some 170 million T cells yielded 100 million to 140 million unique TCR beta sequences.

Germline values: CDR1 MNHNY, CDR2 SVGAGI (reference sequence). V trimming: 6 bases; J trimming: 4 bases; junction bases outside the gene matches: 5. This CDR3 is built from 14 residues. Worth noting for this clone: What it binds is unknown.

Study outcomes and limitations: V- and J-gene trimming of TCR beta was linked (in a later analysis) to a missense DCLRE1C variant. Several of the most significant clusters were apparently associated with common viral pathogens in a later analysis. The authors judged a highly shared variant cluster likely a sequencing artifact.

The PCR used 60 Vbeta and 13 Jbeta primers. TCRdb's table, derived via immunoSEQ multiplex PCR, lists solely in-frame clones and lacks some. The sample totals 200,000 to 250,000 clones. This receptor was obtained from a woman in her 30s in good health and CMV-seropositive. The specimen was PBMCs. The V and J genes are TRBV6-6 and TRBJ1-4, with TRBD1 matching 7 bases. For the CDR3, the DNA is TGTGCCAGCAGCTCAGGGGGAAGTAATGAAAAACTGTTTTTT. Encoded protein: CASSSGGSNEKLFF.